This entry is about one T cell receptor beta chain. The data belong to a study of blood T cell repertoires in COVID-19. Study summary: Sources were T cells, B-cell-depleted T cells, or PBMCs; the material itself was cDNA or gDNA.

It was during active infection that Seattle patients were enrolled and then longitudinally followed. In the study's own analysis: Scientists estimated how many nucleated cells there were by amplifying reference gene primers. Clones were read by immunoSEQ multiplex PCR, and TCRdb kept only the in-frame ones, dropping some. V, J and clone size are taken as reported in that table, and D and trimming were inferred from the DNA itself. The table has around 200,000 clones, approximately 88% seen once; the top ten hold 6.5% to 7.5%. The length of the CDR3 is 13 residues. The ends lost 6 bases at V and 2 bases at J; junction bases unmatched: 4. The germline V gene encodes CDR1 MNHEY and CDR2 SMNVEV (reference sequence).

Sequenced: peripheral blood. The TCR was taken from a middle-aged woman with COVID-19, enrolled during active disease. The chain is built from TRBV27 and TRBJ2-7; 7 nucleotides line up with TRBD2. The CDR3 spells CASRASGTYEQYF. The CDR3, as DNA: TGTGCCAGCAGGGCTAGCGGCACCTACGAGCAGTACTTC.